Only one count was recorded for the clone carrying this T cell receptor beta chain. This sample stems from a study of blood T cell repertoires in COVID-19. Some clones are missing from TCRdb's copy, which holds only in-frame ones; the method was immunoSEQ multiplex PCR. This table holds under 13,000 clones, about 85% found once. The CDR3 is 16 amino acids. Germline loops: CDR1 SGHDT, CDR2 YYEEEE. Trimming at V came to 2 bases and at J to 0 bases, leaving 4 bases not matched to a gene. The sequencing sample was made of peripheral blood. This sequence joins TRBV5-6 and TRBJ1-1; 10 positions agree with TRBD1. This receptor was taken from a man aged 25-45 years with active or convalescent COVID-19. CDR3 sequence: CASSFGTGDLNTEAFF. The CDR3 coding sequence is TGTGCCAGCAGCTTTGGGACAGGGGACTTGAACACTGAAGCTTTCTTT. The full variable domain, completed using reference TRBV5-6 and TRBJ1-1, is DAGVTQSPTHLIKTRGQQVTLRCSPKSGHDTVSWYQQALGQGPQFIFQYYEEEERQRGNFPDRFSGHQFPNYSSELNVNALLLGDSALYLCASSFGTGDLNTEAFFGQGTRLTVV.